Given below is one TCR beta chain in context. The antigen is not known. These data are taken from a study of shared clonotypes between healthy human individuals. Regarding the study as a whole: A handful of donors showed sharing of approximately 5% of naive CD4 clonotypes.

Profiled with immunoSEQ multiplex PCR; TCRdb holds only in-frame clones, not every one. Here the sample spans roughly 2,500,000 clones, 93% being singletons. This CDR3 spans 15 amino acids. CDR1 and CDR2 from the germline V gene are SGHRS and YFSETQ. Trimming shortened V by 0 bases and J by 5 bases, and 15 bases separated the two germline ends. The TCR sequence derives from a man in his late teens or twenties in good health. Some clones in this sample may be carry-over from other donors' samples. Source material: naive CD4+ T cells from PBMCs. Specified subset: CD45RA+ positively selected. The chain links TRBV5-1 to TRBJ2-7; D is undetermined. Here the CDR3 reads CASSLGNGFRDEQYF. For the CDR3, the DNA is TGCGCCAGCAGCTTGGGGAACGGGTTTCGGGACGAGCAGTACTTC.